These T cell receptor beta chains were read from a single sample in a study of blood T cell repertoires in COVID-19. Method: immunoSEQ multiplex PCR; TCRdb's copy keeps in-frame clones and lacks some. The profile shows 250,000 to 300,000 clones, about nine tenths of them singletons. Source material: peripheral blood. Receptor source: a man in his fifties with acute or convalescent COVID-19. Each CDR3 is given with its conserved first and last residue. Fields, in order: D gene, J gene, V gene, clone size, CDR3 DNA, CDR3 protein. The D gene is left open where the match is weak. Not every row has a clone size; where given, it reads once, few, many or a size class.

D gene: NA
J gene: TRBJ2-2
V gene: TRBV30
clone size: NA
CDR3 DNA: TGTGCCTGGAGTGCCCTAGCCCCCGGGGAGCTGTTTTTT
CDR3 protein: CAWSALAPGELFF

D gene: NA
J gene: TRBJ1-2
V gene: TRBV2
clone size: NA
CDR3 DNA: TGTGCCAGCAGCGGATCGGGGGATTCTTCCGGCTACACCTTC
CDR3 protein: CASSGSGDSSGYTF

D gene: TRBD1
J gene: TRBJ2-2
V gene: TRBV5-4
clone size: NA
CDR3 DNA: TGTGCCAGCAGATCTGACAGGGCGAACACCGGGGAGCTGTTTTTT
CDR3 protein: CASRSDRANTGELFF

D gene: NA
J gene: TRBJ2-2
V gene: TRBV5-6
clone size: NA
CDR3 DNA: TGTGCCAGCAGCTTGGAAGGGGTAGATGGCACCGGGGAGCTGTTTTTT
CDR3 protein: CASSLEGVDGTGELFF

D gene: NA
J gene: TRBJ1-6
V gene: TRBV3-1/TRBV3-2
clone size: once
CDR3 DNA: TGTGCCAGCAGCCACCAAGACAGTTCCTATAATTCACCCCTCCACTTT
CDR3 protein: CASSHQDSSYNSPLHF

D gene: TRBD1
J gene: TRBJ1-2
V gene: TRBV18
clone size: NA
CDR3 DNA: TGTGCCAGCTCACCGTTCGATATGGGGACAGGCTATGGCTACACCTTC
CDR3 protein: CASSPFDMGTGYGYTF

D gene: NA
J gene: TRBJ2-3
V gene: TRBV4-2
clone size: NA
CDR3 DNA: TGTGCCAGCAGCCCAAGCGGGTACTTCACAGATACGCAGTATTTT
CDR3 protein: CASSPSGYFTDTQYF

D gene: NA
J gene: TRBJ2-7
V gene: TRBV3-1/TRBV3-2
clone size: NA
CDR3 DNA: TGTGCCAGCAGCCCGGACTATCTTTCCGAGCAGTACTTC
CDR3 protein: CASSPDYLSEQYF

D gene: TRBD1
J gene: TRBJ1-1
V gene: TRBV5-1
clone size: NA
CDR3 DNA: TGCGCCAGCAGCTTGGAACAGGGGCGAGTTTCGGGTGAAGCTTTCTTT
CDR3 protein: CASSLEQGRVSGEAFF

D gene: NA
J gene: TRBJ1-5
V gene: TRBV10-3
clone size: few
CDR3 DNA: TGTGCCATCAGTGAGAGATCGACAGGAGGTAGTAATCAGCCCCAGCATTTT
CDR3 protein: CAISERSTGGSNQPQHF

D gene: NA
J gene: TRBJ2-7
V gene: TRBV15
clone size: NA
CDR3 DNA: TGTGCCACCAGCAGAGCCCCGACAGATCCCTACGAGCAGTACTTC
CDR3 protein: CATSRAPTDPYEQYF

D gene: TRBD2
J gene: TRBJ2-1
V gene: TRBV19
clone size: NA
CDR3 DNA: TGTGCCAGTAGTATAAGCTCTAGCGGGGGGGCCTCGGCGTTCTTC
CDR3 protein: CASSISSSGGASAFF

D gene: NA
J gene: TRBJ2-7
V gene: TRBV6-6
clone size: once
CDR3 DNA: TGTGCCAGCAGTTATGGGGCCGGAGAGCAGTACTTC
CDR3 protein: CASSYGAGEQYF

D gene: TRBD2
J gene: TRBJ2-7
V gene: TRBV15
clone size: NA
CDR3 DNA: TGTGCCACCAGCAATCCTAGCGGGAAAAACTACGAGCAGTACTTC
CDR3 protein: CATSNPSGKNYEQYF